This T cell receptor (beta chain) was recovered during a study of blood T cell repertoires in COVID-19. Study-wide background: PBMCs, B-cell-depleted T cells, or T cells provided the cDNA or gDNA that made up the material.

The data were produced by immunoSEQ multiplex PCR, yet TCRdb's version contains in-frame clones alone and is incomplete. The data contain some 490,000 clones, roughly 88% of them seen just once; the ten biggest clones take up 3.2%. Germline CDR1 is SGHRS and CDR2 is YFSETQ. V lost 7 bases and J lost 6, with 7 bases in between. This CDR3 has 11 amino acids. This clone came up once. The V and J genes are TRBV5-1 and TRBJ2-2, with D possibly being TRBD1 (5 bases). Sequencing was carried out using peripheral blood. This TCR came from a human donor in a cohort sampled during active COVID-19. CDR3 nucleotides: TGCGCCAGCCAGGGTTCCGGGGAGCTGTTTTTT. It translates to CASQGSGELFF.